The text below deals with one TCR beta chain. This sample stems from a study of shared clonotypes between healthy human individuals. The repertoire was sequenced with immunoSEQ multiplex PCR; TCRdb's copy has only in-frame clones and lacks some. The repertoire includes millions of clones, 90% to 95% of them detected once, and approximately 0.4% sits in the top ten. Sample: naive CD4+ T cells from PBMCs. The sample's subset: CD45RA+ positively selected. The receptor's source is a man between 18 and 29 years old in good health. Some clones in this sample may be carry-over from other donors' samples.

Written as DNA, the CDR3 is TGTGCCAGCAGCTCAGGACAGGTCAGAGTCGAGCAGTACTTC. Translated: CASSSGQVRVEQYF. The chain links TRBV28 to TRBJ2-7; the match to TRBD1 covers 7 bases. The CDR3 totals 14 residues. Trimming took 6 bases from V and 6 from J; bases not matched to a gene: 11. Germline V lookup: CDR1 MDHEN, CDR2 SYDVKM.